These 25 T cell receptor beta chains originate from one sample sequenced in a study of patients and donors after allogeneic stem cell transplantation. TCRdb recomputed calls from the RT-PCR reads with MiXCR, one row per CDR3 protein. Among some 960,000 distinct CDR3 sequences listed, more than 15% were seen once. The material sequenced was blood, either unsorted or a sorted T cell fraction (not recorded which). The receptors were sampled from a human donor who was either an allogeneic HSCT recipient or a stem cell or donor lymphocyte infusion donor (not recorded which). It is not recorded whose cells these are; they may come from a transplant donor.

CDR3 sequence: CASTPGQGGYYEQYF. The CDR3 DNA is TGTGCCAGTACCCCGGGACAGGGGGGGTACTACGAGCAGTACTTC. This chain links TRBV19 with TRBJ2-7; the match to TRBD1 covers 11 bases. Trimming cost V 7 bases and J 3 bases; bases outside gene matches: 8. Germline CDR1 LNHDA, CDR2 SQIVND (reference sequence). The CDR3 sequence is 15 residues long.

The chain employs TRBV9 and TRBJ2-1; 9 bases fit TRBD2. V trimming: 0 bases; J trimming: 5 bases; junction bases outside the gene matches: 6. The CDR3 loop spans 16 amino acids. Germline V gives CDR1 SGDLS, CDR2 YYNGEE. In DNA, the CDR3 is TGTGCCAGCAGCGTAGGTGGGACTAGCAGGAACAATGAGCAGTTCTTC. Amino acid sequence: CASSVGGTSRNNEQFF.

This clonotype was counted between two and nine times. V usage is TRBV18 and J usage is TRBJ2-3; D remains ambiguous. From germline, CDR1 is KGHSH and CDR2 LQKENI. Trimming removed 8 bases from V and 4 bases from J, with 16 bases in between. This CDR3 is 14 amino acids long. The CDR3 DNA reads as TGTGCCAGCCCAGCCACCTCGGGCGCAGATACGCAGTATTTT. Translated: CASPATSGADTQYF. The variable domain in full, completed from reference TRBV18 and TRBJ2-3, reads NAGVMQNPRHLVRRRGQEARLRCSPMKGHSHVYWYRQLPEEGLKFMVYLQKENIIDESGMPKERFSAEFPKEGPSILRIQQVVRGDSAAYFCASPATSGADTQYFGPGTRLTVL.

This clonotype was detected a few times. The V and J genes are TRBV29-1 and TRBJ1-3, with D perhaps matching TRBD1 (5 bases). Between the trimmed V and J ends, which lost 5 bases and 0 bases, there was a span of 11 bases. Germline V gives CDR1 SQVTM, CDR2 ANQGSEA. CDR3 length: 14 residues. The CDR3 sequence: CSVKGDFSGNTIYF. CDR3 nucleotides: TGCAGCGTTAAAGGGGACTTCTCTGGAAACACCATATATTTT.

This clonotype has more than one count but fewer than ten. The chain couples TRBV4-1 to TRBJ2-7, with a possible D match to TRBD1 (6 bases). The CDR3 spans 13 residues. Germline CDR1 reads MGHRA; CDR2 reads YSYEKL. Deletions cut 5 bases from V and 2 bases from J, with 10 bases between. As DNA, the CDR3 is TGCGCCAGCAGCTGGACAGAGACCTACGAGCAGTACTTC. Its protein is CASSWTETYEQYF.

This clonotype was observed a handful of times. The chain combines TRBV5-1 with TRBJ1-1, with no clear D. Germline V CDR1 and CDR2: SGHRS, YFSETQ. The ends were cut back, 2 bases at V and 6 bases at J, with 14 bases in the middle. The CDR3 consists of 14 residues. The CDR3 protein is CASSFQEGRSEAFF. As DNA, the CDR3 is TGCGCCAGCAGCTTTCAGGAGGGAAGGTCTGAAGCTTTCTTT.

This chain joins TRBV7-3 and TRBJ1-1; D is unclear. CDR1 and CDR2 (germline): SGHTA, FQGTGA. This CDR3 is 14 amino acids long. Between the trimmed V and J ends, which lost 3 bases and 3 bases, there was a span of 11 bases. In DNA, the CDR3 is TGTGCCAGCAGCTTGCAGAGTAGCCACACTGAAGCTTTCTTT. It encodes CASSLQSSHTEAFF.

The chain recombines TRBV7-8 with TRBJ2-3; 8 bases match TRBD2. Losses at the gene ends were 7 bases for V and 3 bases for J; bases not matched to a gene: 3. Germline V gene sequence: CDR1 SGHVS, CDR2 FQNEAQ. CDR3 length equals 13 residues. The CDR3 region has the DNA TGTGCCAGCATGGCGGGAGGAACAGATACGCAGTATTTT. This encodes CASMAGGTDTQYF.

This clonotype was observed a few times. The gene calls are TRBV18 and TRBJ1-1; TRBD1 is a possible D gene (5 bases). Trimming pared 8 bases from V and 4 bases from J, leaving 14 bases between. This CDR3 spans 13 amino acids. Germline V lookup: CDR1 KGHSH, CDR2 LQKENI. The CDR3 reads CASRLGARTEAFF. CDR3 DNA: TGTGCCAGCAGATTAGGGGCGCGCACTGAAGCTTTCTTT.

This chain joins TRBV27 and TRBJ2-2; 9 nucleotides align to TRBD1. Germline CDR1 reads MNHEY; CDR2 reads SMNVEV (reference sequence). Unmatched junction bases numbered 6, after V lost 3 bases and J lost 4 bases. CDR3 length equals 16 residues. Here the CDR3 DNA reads TGTGCCAGCAGTTTGGCCGGGACAGGGATCACCGGGGAGCTGTTTTTT. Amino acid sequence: CASSLAGTGITGELFF.

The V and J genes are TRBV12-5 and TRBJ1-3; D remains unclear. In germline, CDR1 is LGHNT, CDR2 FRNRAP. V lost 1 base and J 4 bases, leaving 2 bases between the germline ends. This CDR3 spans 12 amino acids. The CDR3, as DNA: TGTGCTAGTGGTTTGGGCGGAAACACCATATATTTT. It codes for CASGLGGNTIYF.

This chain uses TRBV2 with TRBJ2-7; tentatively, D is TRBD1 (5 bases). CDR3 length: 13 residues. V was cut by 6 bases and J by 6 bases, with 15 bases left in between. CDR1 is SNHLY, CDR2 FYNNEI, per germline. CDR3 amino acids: CASSRGQVAEQYF. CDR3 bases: TGTGCCAGCAGCCGCGGACAAGTAGCCGAGCAGTACTTC.

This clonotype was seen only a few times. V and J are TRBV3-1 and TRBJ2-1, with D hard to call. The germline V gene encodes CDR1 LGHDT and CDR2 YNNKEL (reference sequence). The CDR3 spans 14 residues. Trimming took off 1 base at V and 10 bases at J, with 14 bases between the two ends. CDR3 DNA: TGTGCCAGCAGCCAAGGTGGACCCCAAATGGAGCAGTTCTTC. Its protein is CASSQGGPQMEQFF.

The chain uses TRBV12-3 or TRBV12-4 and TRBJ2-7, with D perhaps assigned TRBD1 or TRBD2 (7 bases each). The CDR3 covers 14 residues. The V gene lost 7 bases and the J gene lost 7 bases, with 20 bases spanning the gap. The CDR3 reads CASTPLTGRGEQYF. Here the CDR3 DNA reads TGTGCCAGCACCCCTCTGACAGGGAGGGGAGAGCAGTACTTC.

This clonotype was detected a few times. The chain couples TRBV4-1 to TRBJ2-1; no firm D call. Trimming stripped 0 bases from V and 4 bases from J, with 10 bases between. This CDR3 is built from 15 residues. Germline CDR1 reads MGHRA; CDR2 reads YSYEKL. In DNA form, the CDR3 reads TGCGCCAGCAGCCAAGAAGCAGCCCTATACAATGAGCAGTTCTTC. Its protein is CASSQEAALYNEQFF.

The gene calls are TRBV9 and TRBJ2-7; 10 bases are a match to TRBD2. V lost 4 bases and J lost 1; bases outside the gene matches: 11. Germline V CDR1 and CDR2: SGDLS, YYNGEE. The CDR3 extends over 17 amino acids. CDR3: CASSPGLAASGSYEQYF. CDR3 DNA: TGTGCCAGCAGCCCAGGACTAGCGGCCTCCGGGTCCTACGAGCAGTACTTC.

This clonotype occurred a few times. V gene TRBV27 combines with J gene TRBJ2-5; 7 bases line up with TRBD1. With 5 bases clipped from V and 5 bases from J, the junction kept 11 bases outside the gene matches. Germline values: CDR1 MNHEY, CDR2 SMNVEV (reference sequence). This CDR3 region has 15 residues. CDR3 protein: CASSPKGQSLETQYF. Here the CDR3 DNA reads TGTGCCAGCAGTCCGAAGGGACAGAGTCTGGAGACCCAGTACTTC.

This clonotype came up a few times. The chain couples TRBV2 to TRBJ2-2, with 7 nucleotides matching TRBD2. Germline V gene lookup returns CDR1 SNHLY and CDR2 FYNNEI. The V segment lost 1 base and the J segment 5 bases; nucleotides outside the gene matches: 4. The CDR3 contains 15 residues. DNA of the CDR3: TGTGCCAGCAGTGAAGGCGGAGCGGGGACCGGGGAGCTGTTTTTT. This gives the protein CASSEGGAGTGELFF.

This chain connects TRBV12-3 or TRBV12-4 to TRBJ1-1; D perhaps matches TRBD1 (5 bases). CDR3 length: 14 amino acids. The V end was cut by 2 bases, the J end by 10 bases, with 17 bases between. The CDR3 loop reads CASSLKGRGQGAFF. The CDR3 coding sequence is TGTGCCAGCAGTTTAAAGGGGAGGGGCCAGGGAGCTTTCTTT.

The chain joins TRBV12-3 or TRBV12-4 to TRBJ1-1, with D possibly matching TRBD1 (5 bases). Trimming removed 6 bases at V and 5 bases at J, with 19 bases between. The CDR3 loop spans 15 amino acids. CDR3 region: CASSPLRGLGTEAFF. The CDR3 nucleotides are TGTGCCAGCAGCCCTTTGCGGGGCCTCGGGACTGAAGCTTTCTTT.

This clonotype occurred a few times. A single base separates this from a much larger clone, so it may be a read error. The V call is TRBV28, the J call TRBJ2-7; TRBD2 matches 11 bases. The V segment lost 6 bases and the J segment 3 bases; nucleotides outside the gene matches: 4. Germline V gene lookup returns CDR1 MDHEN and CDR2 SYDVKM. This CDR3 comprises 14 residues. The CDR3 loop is CASRTTSGNYEQYF. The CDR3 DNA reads TGTGCCAGCAGAACGACTAGCGGGAACTACGAGCAGTACTTC.

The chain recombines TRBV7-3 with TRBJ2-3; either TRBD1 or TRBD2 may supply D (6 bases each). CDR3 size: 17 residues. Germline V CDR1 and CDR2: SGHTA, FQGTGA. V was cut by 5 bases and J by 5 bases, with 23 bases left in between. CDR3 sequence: CASSPDGARGAIDTQYF. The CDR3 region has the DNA TGTGCCAGCAGCCCCGACGGTGCAAGGGGGGCAATAGATACGCAGTATTTT.

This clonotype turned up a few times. This chain's CDR3 is CASSPLPQGDYSYGTYEQYF. DNA of the CDR3: TGTGCCAGCTCACCTCTACCGCAAGGAGACTACAGTTATGGGACCTACGAGCAGTACTTC. This rearrangement joins TRBV18 to TRBJ2-7; TRBD2 might be the D (5 bases). The germline V gene encodes CDR1 KGHSH and CDR2 LQKENI. V was clipped by 3 bases and J by 2 bases, with 29 bases between them. This CDR3 has 20 residues.

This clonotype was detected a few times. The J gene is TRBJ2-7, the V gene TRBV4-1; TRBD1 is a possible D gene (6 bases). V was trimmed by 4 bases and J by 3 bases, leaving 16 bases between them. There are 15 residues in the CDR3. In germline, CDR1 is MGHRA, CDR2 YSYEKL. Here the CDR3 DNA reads TGCGCCAGCAGCCCTCACCCAGGGGCCAACTACGAGCAGTACTTC. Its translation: CASSPHPGANYEQYF.

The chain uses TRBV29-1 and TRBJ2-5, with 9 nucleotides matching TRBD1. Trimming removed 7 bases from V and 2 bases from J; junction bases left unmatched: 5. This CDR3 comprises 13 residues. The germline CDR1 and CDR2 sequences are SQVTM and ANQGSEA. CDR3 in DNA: TGCAGCGCCCCCGGGACAGGGCAAGAGACCCAGTACTTC. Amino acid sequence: CSAPGTGQETQYF. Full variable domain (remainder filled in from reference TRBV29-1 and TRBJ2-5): SAVISQKPSRDICQRGTSLTIQCQVDSQVTMMFWYRQQPGQSLTLIATANQGSEATYESGFVIDKFPISRPNLTFSTLTVSNMSPEDSSIYLCSAPGTGQETQYFGPGTRLLVL.